This TCR beta chain was sequenced in a study of T-cell memory formation after mild COVID-19 (dated by TCRdb to the early 2020s). With regard to the full study: Most TCR sequence clusters were specific to one of the two donors. T-cell clones expanding and contracting after mild COVID-19 in a couple of donors were tracked by longitudinal TCRalpha and TCRbeta repertoire sequencing. The cohort comprised two young, previously healthy adult volunteers, one female and one male.

Data came from an Illumina NovaSeq 6000. cDNA libraries for TCRalpha and TCRbeta were prepared by 5'RACE using constant-segment primers, with sample barcodes and unique molecular identifiers added. Trizol reagent was used to extract RNA from every sample. The libraries were amplified in two PCR steps, and the second step added a second sample barcode and Illumina TruSeq adapters. Sequencing of libraries was performed on an Illumina NovaSeq with 2 x 150 bp paired-end reads. In the authors' own workflow: Reads were demultiplexed and collapsed into UMI-guided consensus sequences with migec v1.2.7. Using mixcr v2.1.11, UMI consensuses were aligned to TRA and TRB V and J templates and then assembled into clonotypes. Expanded or contracted clonotypes were those called significant by both edgeR and NoisET, with noise models trained on biological replicates. edgeR calls used a false discovery rate-adjusted p below 0.01 and a log2 fold-change threshold of 1. PCA with hierarchical clustering of max-normalized trajectories of the 1000 most abundant clonotypes was used as exploratory dynamics analysis. Each responding clone was given a CD4 or CD8 phenotype based on the CD4+ and CD8+ repertoires, which had been sequenced separately. Using fastp trimming at Q25 and MiXCR clonotype assembly, TCRdb reanalyzed the public sequencing data and kept in-frame beta chains. Entries are consolidated by CDR3 protein sequence, retaining the most common genes and DNA. The V and J calls and clone size are TCRdb's, not the authors'. In all, the sample holds roughly 51,000 distinct CDR3 sequences, and approximately 7.6% of those were seen once. Of the sample, approximately 1.5% falls within the top ten clones.

From the cysteine up to the phenylalanine, the CDR3 has a length of 12 residues. Only CDR3 DNA remains: 36 bases, in frame from the first base. V and J are truncated by 3 bases and 6 bases respectively, leaving an intervening sequence of 10 bases. As encoded in the germline V gene (reference sequence), CDR1 is DFQATT while CDR2 is SNEGSKA. PBMCs were isolated by Ficoll-Paque density gradient centrifugation. Results and caveats for the whole study, not just this receptor: Only two mild cases were covered by the study, and larger cohorts that include severe cases with pre-infection samples were considered necessary. Some responding clones were detected in pre-infection memory, suggesting pre-existing cross-reactive memory T cells joined the SARS-CoV-2 response. The second-wave clones that peaked on day 37 were not confirmed to be SARS-CoV-2 specific. Contracting CD4+ clones appeared mostly in the CM and EM memory subsets, whereas CD8+ clones were enriched in EMRA. Clones that contracted from day 15 to 85 showed balanced CD4/CD8 phenotypes, whereas a second wave of clones that expanded from day 15 to 37 leaned towards CD4+.

This clonotype was recorded at least ten times. No antigen is known for it. No much larger clone exists at a distance of one base, and base qualities are not known. The chain was built from TRBV20-1 and TRBJ2-3, with a weak D call of TRBD2 (6 bases match). Material for sequencing was PBMCs or a T cell subset sorted from them (not recorded which). This clonotype originated in a man aged 18 to 29 who had mild COVID-19 (a few samples of this study predate the infection). The sample titles of this study are shuffled in the database, so cell type and time point are left out; the donor was told from shared clones. The nucleotide sequence is given as TGCAGTGCTAGGGGCGGGGTTGATACGCAGTATTTT. Translated, this gives CSARGGVDTQYF.